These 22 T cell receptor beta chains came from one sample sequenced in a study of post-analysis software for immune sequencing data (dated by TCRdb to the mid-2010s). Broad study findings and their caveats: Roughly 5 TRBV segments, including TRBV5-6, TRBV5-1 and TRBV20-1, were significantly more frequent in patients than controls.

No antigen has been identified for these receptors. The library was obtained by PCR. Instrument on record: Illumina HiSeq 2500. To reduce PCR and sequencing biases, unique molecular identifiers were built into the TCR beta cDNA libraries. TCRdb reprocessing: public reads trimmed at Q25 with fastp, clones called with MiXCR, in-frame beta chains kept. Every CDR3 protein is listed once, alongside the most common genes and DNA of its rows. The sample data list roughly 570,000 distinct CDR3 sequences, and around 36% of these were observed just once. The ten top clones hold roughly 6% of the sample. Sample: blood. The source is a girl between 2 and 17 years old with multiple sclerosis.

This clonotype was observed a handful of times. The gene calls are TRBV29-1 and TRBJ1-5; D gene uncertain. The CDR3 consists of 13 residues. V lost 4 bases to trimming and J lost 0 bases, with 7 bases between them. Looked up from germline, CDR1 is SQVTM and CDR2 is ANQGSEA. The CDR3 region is CSVGYGSNQPQHF. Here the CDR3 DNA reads TGCAGCGTTGGTTATGGTAGCAATCAGCCCCAGCATTTT.

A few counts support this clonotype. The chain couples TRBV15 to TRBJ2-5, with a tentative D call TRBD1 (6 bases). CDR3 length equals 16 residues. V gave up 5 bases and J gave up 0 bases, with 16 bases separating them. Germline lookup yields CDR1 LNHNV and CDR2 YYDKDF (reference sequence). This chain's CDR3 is CATSSRDIPYQETQYF. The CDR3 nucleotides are TGTGCCACCAGCTCACGGGACATACCGTACCAAGAGACCCAGTACTTC.

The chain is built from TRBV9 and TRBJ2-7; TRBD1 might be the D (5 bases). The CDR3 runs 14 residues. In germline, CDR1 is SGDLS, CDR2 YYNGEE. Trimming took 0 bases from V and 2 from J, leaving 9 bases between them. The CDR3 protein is CASSVEDSPYEQYF. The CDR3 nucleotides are TGTGCCAGCAGCGTAGAAGACAGCCCCTACGAGCAGTACTTC.

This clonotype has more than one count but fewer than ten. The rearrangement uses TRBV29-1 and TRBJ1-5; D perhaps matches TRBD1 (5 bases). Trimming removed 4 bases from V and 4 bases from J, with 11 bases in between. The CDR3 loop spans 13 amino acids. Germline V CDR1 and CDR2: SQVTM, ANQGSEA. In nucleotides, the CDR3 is TGCAGCGTTGCAGGAGGGGTTAATCAGCCCCAGCATTTT. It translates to CSVAGGVNQPQHF.

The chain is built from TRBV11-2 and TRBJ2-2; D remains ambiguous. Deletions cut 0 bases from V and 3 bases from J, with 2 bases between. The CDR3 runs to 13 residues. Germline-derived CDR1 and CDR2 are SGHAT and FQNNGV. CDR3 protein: CASSLEYTGELFF. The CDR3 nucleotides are TGTGCCAGCAGCTTAGAATACACCGGGGAGCTGTTTTTT.

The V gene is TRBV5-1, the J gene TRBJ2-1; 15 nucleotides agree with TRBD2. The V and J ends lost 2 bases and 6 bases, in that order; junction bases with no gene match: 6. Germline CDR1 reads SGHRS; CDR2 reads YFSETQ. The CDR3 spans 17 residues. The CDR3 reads CASSFGTSGGRFNEQFF. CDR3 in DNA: TGCGCCAGCAGCTTTGGGACTAGCGGGGGGAGGTTCAATGAGCAGTTCTTC.

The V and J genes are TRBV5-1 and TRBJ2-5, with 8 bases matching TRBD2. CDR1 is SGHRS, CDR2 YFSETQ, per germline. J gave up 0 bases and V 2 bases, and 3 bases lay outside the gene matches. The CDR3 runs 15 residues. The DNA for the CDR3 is TGCGCCAGCAGCTTTCCGCGGGGGGACCAAGAGACCCAGTACTTC. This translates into CASSFPRGDQETQYF.

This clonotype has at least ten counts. CDR3 DNA: TGTGCCGGATGGAACGACATAGCGGGGGCCAATGAGCAGTTCTTC. It translates to CAGWNDIAGANEQFF. The chain uses TRBV6-1 and TRBJ2-1; 9 bases fit TRBD2. This CDR3 contains 15 residues. With V trimmed by 11 bases and J by 6 bases, 14 bases remained unmatched. In germline, CDR1 is MNHNS, CDR2 SASEGT.

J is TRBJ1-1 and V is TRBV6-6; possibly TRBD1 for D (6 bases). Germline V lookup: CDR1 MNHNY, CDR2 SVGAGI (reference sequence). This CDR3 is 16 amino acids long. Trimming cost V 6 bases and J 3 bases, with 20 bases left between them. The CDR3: CASSHGTSFEDTEAFF. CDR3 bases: TGTGCCAGCAGCCACGGGACATCCTTCGAGGACACTGAAGCTTTCTTT.

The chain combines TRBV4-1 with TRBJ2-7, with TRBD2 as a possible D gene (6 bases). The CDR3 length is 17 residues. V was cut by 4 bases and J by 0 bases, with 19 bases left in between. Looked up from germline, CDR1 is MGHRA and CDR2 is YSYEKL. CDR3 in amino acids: CASSPLGSAGRSYEQYF. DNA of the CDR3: TGCGCCAGCAGCCCCCTAGGTTCGGCGGGGCGCTCCTACGAGCAGTACTTC.

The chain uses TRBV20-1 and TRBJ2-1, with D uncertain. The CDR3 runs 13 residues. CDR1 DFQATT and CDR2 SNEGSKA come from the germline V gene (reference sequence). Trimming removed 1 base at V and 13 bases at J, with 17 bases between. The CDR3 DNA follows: TGCAGTGCTAGAGCGGCACTCCAAGAGACCCAGTTCTTC. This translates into CSARAALQETQFF.

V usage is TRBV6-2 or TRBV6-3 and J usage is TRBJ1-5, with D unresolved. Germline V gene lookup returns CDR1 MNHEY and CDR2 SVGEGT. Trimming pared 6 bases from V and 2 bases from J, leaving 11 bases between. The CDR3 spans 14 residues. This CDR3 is CASSRTRGNQPQHF. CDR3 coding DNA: TGTGCCAGCAGCCGGACCCGGGGCAATCAGCCCCAGCATTTT.

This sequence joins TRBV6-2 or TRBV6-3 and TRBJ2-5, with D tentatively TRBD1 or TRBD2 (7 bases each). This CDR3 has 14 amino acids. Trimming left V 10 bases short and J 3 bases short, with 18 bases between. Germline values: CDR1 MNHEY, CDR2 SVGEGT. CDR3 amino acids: CATTGDYPEETQYF. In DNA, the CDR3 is TGTGCCACCACAGGGGACTATCCGGAAGAGACCCAGTACTTC.

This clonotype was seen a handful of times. The CDR3 reads CASSLAVTGELFF. The CDR3 DNA is TGTGCCAGCAGTTTGGCAGTTACCGGGGAGCTGTTTTTT. The V call is TRBV28, the J call TRBJ2-2; D is ambiguous. Trimming took off 3 bases at V and 5 bases at J, with 7 bases between the two ends. The CDR3 has 13 amino acids. Germline V gene lookup returns CDR1 MDHEN and CDR2 SYDVKM.

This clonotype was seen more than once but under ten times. CDR3 bases: TGCGCCAGCAGCTTGGTGACTAGCGGGGTGAACACCGGGGAGCTGTTTTTT. This encodes CASSLVTSGVNTGELFF. The chain links TRBV5-1 to TRBJ2-2; 11 positions agree with TRBD2. The germline gives CDR1 SGHRS, CDR2 YFSETQ. J gave up 1 base and V 0 bases, and 2 bases lay outside the gene matches. The CDR3 length is 17 residues. The entire variable domain, with the rest obtained from reference TRBV5-1 and TRBJ2-2, is as follows: KAGVTQTPRYLIKTRGQQVTLSCSPISGHRSVSWYQQTPGQGLQFLFEYFSETQRNKGNFPGRFSGRQFSNSRSEMNVSTLELGDSALYLCASSLVTSGVNTGELFFGEGSRLTVL.

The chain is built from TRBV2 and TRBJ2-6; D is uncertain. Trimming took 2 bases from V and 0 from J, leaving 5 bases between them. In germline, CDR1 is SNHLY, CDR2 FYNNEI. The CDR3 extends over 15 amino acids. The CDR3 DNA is TGTGCCAGCAGTGAATGGGGCTCTGGGGCCAACGTCCTGACTTTC. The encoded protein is CASSEWGSGANVLTF.

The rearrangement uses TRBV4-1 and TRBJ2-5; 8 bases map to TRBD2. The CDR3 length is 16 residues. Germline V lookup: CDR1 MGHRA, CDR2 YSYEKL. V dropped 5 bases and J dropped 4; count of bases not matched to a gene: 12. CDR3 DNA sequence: TGCGCCAGCAGCTTCCGGGAGGGGGGCCGAATAGAGACCCAGTACTTC. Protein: CASSFREGGRIETQYF.

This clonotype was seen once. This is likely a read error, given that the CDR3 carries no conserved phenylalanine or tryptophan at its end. The DNA for the CDR3 is TGTGCCAGCAGCTTAAGTATGCGAAGCACAGATACGCAGTATCTT. This gives the protein CASSLSMRSTDTQYL. V gene TRBV7-9 combines with J gene TRBJ2-3; D remains unclear. This CDR3 is built from 15 residues. CDR1 is SEHNR, CDR2 FQNEAQ, per germline (reference sequence). V was trimmed by 2 bases and J by 0 bases, leaving 9 bases between them.

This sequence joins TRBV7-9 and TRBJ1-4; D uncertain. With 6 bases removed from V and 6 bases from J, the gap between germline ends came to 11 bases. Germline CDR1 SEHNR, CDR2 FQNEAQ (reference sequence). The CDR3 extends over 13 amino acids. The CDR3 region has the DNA TGTGCCAGCAGGTCCGGGTTTCATGAAAAACTGTTTTTT. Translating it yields CASRSGFHEKLFF.

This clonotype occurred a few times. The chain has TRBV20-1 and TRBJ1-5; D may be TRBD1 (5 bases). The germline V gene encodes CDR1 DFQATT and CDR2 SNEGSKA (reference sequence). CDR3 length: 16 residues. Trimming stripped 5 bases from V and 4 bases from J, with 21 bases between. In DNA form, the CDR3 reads TGCAGTGCTCACTCAGGGCGGTGGCTAAGAAATCAGCCCCAGCATTTT. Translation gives CSAHSGRWLRNQPQHF.

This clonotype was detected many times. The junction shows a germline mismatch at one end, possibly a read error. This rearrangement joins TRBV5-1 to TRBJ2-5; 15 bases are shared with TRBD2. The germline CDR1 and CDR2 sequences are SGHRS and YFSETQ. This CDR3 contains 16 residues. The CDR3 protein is CASSLGTSGGQETQYF. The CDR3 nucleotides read TGTGCCAGCAGTCTCGGGACTAGCGGGGGGCAAGAGACCCAGTACTTC.

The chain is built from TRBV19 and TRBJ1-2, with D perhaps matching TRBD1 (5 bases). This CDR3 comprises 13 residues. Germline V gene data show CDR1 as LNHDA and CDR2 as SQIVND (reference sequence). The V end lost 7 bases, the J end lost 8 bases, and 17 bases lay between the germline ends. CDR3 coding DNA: TGTGCCAGTACCGGGACGGCCATTGGCGGCTACACCTTC. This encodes CASTGTAIGGYTF.